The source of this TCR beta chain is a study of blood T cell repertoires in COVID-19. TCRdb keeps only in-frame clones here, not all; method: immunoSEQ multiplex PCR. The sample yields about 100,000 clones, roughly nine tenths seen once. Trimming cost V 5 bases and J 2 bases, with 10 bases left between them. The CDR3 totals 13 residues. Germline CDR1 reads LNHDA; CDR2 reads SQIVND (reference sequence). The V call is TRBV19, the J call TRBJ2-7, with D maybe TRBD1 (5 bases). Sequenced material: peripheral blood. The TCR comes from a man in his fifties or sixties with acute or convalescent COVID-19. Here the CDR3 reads CASSVQGTYEQYF. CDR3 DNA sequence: TGTGCCAGTAGTGTCCAGGGAACCTACGAGCAGTACTTC.